This TCR beta chain derives from a study of response to subunit inactivated influenza vaccine. Whole-study results and caveats: New T cells are recruited in small numbers by each seasonal influenza vaccination, according to the authors' suggestion.

TCRdb ran MiXCR on the RT-PCR reads and lists one entry per CDR3 protein. The data show approximately 490,000 distinct CDR3 sequences, with around 7.7% seen just once and roughly 14% held by the top ten. This CDR3 region has 12 residues. Trimming removed 11 bases at V and 4 bases at J, with 11 bases between. The germline CDR1 and CDR2 sequences are MNHEY and SVGAGI. This clonotype came up a few times. Its antigen is undetermined. V gene TRBV6-5 combines with J gene TRBJ1-4; D unresolved. The sample was PBMCs from blood, taken around 25 months after vaccination. This receptor was taken from a man between 50 and 70 years old who received an inactivated influenza vaccine. The CDR3 coding sequence is TGTGCCTCGAGGGCTTATAATGAAAAACTGTTTTTT. Translation gives CASRAYNEKLFF.